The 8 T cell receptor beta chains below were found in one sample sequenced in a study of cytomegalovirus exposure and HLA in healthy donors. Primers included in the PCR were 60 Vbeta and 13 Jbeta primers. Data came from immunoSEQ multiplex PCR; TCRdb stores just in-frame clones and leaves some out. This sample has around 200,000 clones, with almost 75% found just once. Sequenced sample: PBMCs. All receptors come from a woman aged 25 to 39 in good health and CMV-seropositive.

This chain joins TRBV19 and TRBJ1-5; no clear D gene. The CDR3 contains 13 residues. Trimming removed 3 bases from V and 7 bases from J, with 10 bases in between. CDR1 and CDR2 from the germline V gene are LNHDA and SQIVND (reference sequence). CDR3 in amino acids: CASSIGGGQPQHF. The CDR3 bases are TGTGCCAGTAGTATCGGTGGCGGCCAGCCCCAGCATTTT.

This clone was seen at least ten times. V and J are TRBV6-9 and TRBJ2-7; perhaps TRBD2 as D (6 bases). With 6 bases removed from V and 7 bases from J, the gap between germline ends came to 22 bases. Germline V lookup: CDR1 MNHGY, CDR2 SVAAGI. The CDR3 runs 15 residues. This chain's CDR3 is CASRRRPGRREEQYF. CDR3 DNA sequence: TGTGCCAGCAGACGGAGACCGGGTCGGAGGGAAGAGCAGTACTTC.

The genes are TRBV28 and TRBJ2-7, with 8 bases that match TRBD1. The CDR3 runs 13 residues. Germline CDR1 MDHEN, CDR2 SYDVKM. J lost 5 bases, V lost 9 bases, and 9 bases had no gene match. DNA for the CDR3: TGTGCCAGTACAACGGCAGGGGGCGACGAGCAGTACTTC. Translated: CASTTAGGDEQYF.

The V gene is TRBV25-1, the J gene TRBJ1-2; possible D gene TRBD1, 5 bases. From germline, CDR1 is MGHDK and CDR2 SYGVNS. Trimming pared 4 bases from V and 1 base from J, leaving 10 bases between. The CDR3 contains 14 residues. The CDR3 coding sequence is TGTGCCAGCAGTGGACAGTTGATTAACTATGGCTACACCTTC. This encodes CASSGQLINYGYTF.

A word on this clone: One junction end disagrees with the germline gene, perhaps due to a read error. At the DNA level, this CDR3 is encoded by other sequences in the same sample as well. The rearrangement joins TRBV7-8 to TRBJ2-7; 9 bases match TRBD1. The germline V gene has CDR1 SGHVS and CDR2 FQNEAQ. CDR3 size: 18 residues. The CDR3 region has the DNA TGTGCCAGCAGCTTAGCGGCGACAGGGGGTAGGAGTCCCTATGAGCAGTACTTC. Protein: CASSLAATGGRSPYEQYF.

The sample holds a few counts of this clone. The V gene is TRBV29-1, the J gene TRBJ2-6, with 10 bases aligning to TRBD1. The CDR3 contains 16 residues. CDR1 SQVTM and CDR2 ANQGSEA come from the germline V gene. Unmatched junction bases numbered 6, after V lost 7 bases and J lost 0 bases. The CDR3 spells CSARTGGGSGANVLTF. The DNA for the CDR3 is TGCAGCGCCCGGACAGGGGGTGGCTCTGGGGCCAACGTCCTGACTTTC. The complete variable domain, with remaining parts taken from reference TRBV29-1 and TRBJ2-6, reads SAVISQKPSRDICQRGTSLTIQCQVDSQVTMMFWYRQQPGQSLTLIATANQGSEATYESGFVIDKFPISRPNLTFSTLTVSNMSPEDSSIYLCSARTGGGSGANVLTFGAGSRLTVL.

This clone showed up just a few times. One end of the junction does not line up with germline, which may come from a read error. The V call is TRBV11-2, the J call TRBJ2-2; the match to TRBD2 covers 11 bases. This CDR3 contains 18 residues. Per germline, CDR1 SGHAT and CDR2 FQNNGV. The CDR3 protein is CASSLVSGRARNNGELFF. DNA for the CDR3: TGTGCCAGCAGCTTAGTTAGCGGGAGGGCCAGAAACAACGGGGAGCTGTTTTTT. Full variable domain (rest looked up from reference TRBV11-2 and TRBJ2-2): EAGVAQSPRYKIIEKRQSVAFWCNPISGHATLYWYQQILGQGPKLLIQFQNNGVVDDSQLPKDRFSAERLKGVDSTLKIQPAKLEDSAVYLCASSLVSGRARNNGELFFGEGSRLTVL.

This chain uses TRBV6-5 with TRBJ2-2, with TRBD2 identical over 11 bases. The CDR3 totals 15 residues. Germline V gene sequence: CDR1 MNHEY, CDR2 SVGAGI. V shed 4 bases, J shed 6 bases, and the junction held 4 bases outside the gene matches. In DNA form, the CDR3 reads TGTGCCAGCAGTTTACTAGCGGGAGCGGCCGGGGAGCTGTTTTTT. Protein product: CASSLLAGAAGELFF.